A single sample is the source of the 14 T cell receptor beta chains below, sequenced in a study of T cells after posttransplantation cyclophosphamide. Cyclophosphamide on days +3 and +4 followed busulfan-fludarabine conditioning and a marrow graft. Clones were sequenced by immunoSEQ multiplex PCR, and TCRdb holds only the in-frame ones, with some missing. The sample yields some 9,000 clones, roughly 84% seen once. Sequenced here: PBMCs, sampled after allogeneic stem cell transplant with posttransplant cyclophosphamide. These receptors originate from a female patient between 40 and 55 years old who received an allogeneic stem cell transplant from an unrelated donor, was CMV-positive, and had no GVHD. Among the T cells, some may be from the graft donor.

The J gene is TRBJ2-2, the V gene TRBV18, with D perhaps TRBD1 (6 bases). The CDR3 is made up of 15 amino acids. Trimming took 3 bases from V and 3 from J, leaving 11 bases between them. Germline loops: CDR1 KGHSH, CDR2 LQKENI. The CDR3 sequence is CASSPTGTDTGELFF. Written as DNA, the CDR3 is TGTGCCAGCTCACCCACAGGGACGGACACCGGGGAGCTGTTTTTT.

Concerning this clone itself: Within the sample, other DNA sequences also encode this same CDR3. This sequence joins TRBV13 and TRBJ1-2, with D maybe TRBD1 (6 bases). This CDR3 has 16 amino acids. V lost 0 bases, J lost 1 base, and 12 bases lay in between. Germline V lookup: CDR1 PRHDT, CDR2 FYEKMQ (reference sequence). CDR3 DNA sequence: TGTGCCAGCAGCTTAGGAGACAGGAGCCTTAACTATGGCTACACCTTC. Protein product: CASSLGDRSLNYGYTF.

J is TRBJ2-2 and V is TRBV6-5; perhaps TRBD2 as D (6 bases). The germline CDR1 and CDR2 sequences are MNHEY and SVGAGI. The germline V and J ends were trimmed by 7 bases and 4 bases, with 13 bases remaining between them. The CDR3 is 14 residues long. This chain's CDR3 is CASKLGEATGELFF. The CDR3 bases are TGTGCCAGCAAACTCGGGGAGGCCACCGGGGAGCTGTTTTTT.

The chain couples TRBV7-2 to TRBJ1-1, with 11 bases matching TRBD1. Germline lookup yields CDR1 SGHTA and CDR2 FQGNSA. This CDR3 has 18 residues. V was clipped by 1 base and J by 1 base; unmatched bases: 8. CDR3 in DNA: TGTGCCAGCAGCTTAGTTAGGACAGGGGGCGGGGGGAACACTGAAGCTTTCTTT. It yields the protein CASSLVRTGGGGNTEAFF.

The V gene is TRBV11-3, the J gene TRBJ2-2; perhaps TRBD2 as D (7 bases). Trimming took off 5 bases at V and 6 bases at J, with 16 bases between the two ends. The CDR3 sequence is 15 residues long. Germline lookup yields CDR1 SGHNT and CDR2 YENEEA. This chain's CDR3 is CASSPGGPGAGELFF. The CDR3 nucleotides read TGTGCCAGCAGCCCCGGGGGGCCCGGGGCCGGGGAGCTGTTTTTT.

Remarks on this clone: One end of the junction varies from germline; a read error may be responsible. The chain links TRBV15 to TRBJ1-5; 7 nucleotides align to TRBD1. This CDR3 spans 17 amino acids. Germline assignment: CDR1 LNHNV and CDR2 YYDKDF (reference sequence). The CDR3: CAASRDLAGGINQPQHF. The CDR3 DNA sequence: TGTGCCGCCAGCAGAGATTTGGCAGGGGGGATTAATCAGCCCCAGCATTTT. Complete variable domain (other parts from reference TRBV15 and TRBJ1-5): DAMVIQNPRYQVTQFGKPVTLSCSQTLNHNVMYWYQQKSSQAPKLLFHYYDKDFNNEADTPDNFQSRRPNTSFCFLDIRSPGLGDTAMYLCAASRDLAGGINQPQHFGDGTRLSIL.

The chain joins TRBV11-3 to TRBJ1-4; D unresolved. V was cut by 2 bases and J by 2 bases, with 12 bases left in between. CDR3 size: 16 residues. Germline lookup yields CDR1 SGHNT and CDR2 YENEEA. In DNA, the CDR3 is TGTGCCAGCAGCTTAATGGGCCCGGGGACTAATGAAAAACTGTTTTTT. As protein: CASSLMGPGTNEKLFF. The full variable domain, with the rest looked up from reference TRBV11-3 and TRBJ1-4, is EAGVVQSPRYKIIEKKQPVAFWCNPISGHNTLYWYLQNLGQGPELLIRYENEEAVDDSQLPKDRFSAERLKGVDSTLKIQPAELGDSAVYLCASSLMGPGTNEKLFFGSGTQLSVL.

This clone was counted only a few times. This chain connects TRBV5-1 to TRBJ1-6, with 9 bases matching TRBD1. CDR1 SGHRS and CDR2 YFSETQ come from the germline V gene. This CDR3 region has 17 residues. J gave up 9 bases and V 3 bases, and 13 bases lay outside the gene matches. This CDR3 reads CASSSSPGQGSSSPLHF. CDR3 coding DNA: TGCGCCAGCAGCTCCTCCCCGGGACAGGGTAGCAGTTCACCCCTCCACTTT.

The chain carries TRBV6-5 and TRBJ2-5, with 8 bases aligning to TRBD2. The CDR3 totals 16 residues. V shed 0 bases and J 5 bases; nucleotides not matched to a gene: 8. Germline CDR1 MNHEY, CDR2 SVGAGI. The CDR3 DNA reads as TGTGCCAGCAGTTACTCGGGAGCGGGGGCAAGGGAGACCCAGTACTTC. It yields the protein CASSYSGAGARETQYF.

The genes are TRBV19 and TRBJ1-5, with 7 bases matching TRBD1. Per the germline V gene, CDR1 is LNHDA and CDR2 is SQIVND (reference sequence). The CDR3 runs to 14 residues. Trimming at V came to 6 bases and at J to 7 bases, leaving 9 bases not matched to a gene. The CDR3 sequence is CASSLDRVRQPQHF. The CDR3 DNA reads TGTGCCAGTAGCCTCGACAGGGTCCGACAGCCCCAGCATTTT.

CDR3 bases: TGTGCCAGCAGTGCCCACAGGGGTGAGGTGGCAGAGACCCAGTACTTC. This gives the protein CASSAHRGEVAETQYF. V gene TRBV2 combines with J gene TRBJ2-5, with 7 bases that match TRBD1. This CDR3 contains 16 residues. CDR1 and CDR2 (germline): SNHLY, FYNNEI. J gave up 4 bases and V 4 bases, and 12 bases lay outside the gene matches.

The V and J genes are TRBV28 and TRBJ2-5; 13 bases match TRBD2. Germline-derived CDR1 and CDR2 are MDHEN and SYDVKM. With V trimmed by 8 bases and J by 5 bases, 5 bases remained unmatched. The CDR3 totals 14 residues. The CDR3 nucleotides read TGTGCCAGCCGACTAGCGGGGGGCGGTGAGACCCAGTACTTC. Encoded protein: CASRLAGGGETQYF.

This rearrangement joins TRBV18 to TRBJ2-7; a possible D gene is TRBD1 (6 bases). CDR1 and CDR2 from the germline V gene are KGHSH and LQKENI. The length of the CDR3 is 17 residues. V was shortened by 1 base and J by 7 bases, with 23 bases between the two germline ends. CDR3 coding DNA: TGTGCCAGCTCACCACTTTCTAAGGGGGTACAATACGGGGAGCAGTACTTC. Residues: CASSPLSKGVQYGEQYF.

The chain joins TRBV7-2 to TRBJ2-7; 10 bases agree with TRBD1. J gave up 3 bases and V 6 bases, and 8 bases lay outside the gene matches. CDR3 length equals 15 residues. The V gene's germline CDR1 is SGHTA and CDR2 FQGNSA. The CDR3 loop reads CASRSPGQGHYEQYF. Written as DNA, the CDR3 is TGTGCCAGCAGGTCACCGGGACAGGGGCACTACGAGCAGTACTTC.